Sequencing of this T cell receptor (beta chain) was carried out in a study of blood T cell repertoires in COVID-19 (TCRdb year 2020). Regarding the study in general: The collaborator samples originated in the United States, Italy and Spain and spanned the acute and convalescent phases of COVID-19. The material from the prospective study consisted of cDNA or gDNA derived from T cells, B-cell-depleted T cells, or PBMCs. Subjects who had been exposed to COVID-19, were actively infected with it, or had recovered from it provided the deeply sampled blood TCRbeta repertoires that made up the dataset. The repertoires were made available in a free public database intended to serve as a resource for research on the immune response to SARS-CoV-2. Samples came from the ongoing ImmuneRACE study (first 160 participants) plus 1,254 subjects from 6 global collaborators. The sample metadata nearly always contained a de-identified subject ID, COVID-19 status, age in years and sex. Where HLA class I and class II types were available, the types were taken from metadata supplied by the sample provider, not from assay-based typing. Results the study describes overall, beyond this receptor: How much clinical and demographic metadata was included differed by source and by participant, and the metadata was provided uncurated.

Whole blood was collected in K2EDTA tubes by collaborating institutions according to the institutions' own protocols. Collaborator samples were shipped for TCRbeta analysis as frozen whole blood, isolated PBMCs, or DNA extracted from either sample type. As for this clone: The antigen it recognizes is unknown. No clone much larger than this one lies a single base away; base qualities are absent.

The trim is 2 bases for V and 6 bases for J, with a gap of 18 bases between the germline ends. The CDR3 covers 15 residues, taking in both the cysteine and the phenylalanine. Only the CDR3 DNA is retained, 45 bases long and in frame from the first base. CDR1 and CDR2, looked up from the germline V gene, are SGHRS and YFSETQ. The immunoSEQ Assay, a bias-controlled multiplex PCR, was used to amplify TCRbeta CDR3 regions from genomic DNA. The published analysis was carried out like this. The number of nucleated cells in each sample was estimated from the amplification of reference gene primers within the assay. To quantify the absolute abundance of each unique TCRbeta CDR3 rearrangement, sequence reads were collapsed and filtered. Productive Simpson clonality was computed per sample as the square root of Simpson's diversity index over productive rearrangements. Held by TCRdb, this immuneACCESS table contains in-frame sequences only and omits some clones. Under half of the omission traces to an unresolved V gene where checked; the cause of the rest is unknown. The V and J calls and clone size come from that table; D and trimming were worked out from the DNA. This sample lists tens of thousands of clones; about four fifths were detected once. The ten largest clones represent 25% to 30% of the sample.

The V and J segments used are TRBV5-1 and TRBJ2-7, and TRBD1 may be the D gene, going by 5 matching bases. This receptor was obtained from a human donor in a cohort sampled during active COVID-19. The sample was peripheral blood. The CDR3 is CASSFAARAPLEQYF. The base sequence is TGCGCCAGCAGCTTTGCAGCCAGGGCCCCCCTCGAGCAGTACTTC.